The 5 T cell receptor beta chains in this list originate from one sample, sequenced in a study of CD8+ T cells in alopecia areata. The sample's treatment: oral pan-JAK inhibitor, 5-10 mg twice daily. Investigators isolated RNA and reverse transcribed it into cDNA to act as the sequencing template. Sequencing was performed with immunoSEQ multiplex PCR; in TCRdb, only in-frame clones are kept and a portion is missing. The top ten clones hold around 3% of a sample with about 210,000 clones, roughly 44% of them seen once. Sequenced here: CD4+ T cells sorted from blood, sampled at roughly week 36, from a patient treated with tofacitinib. These receptors came from a human donor with alopecia areata.

This clone has a handful of counts. The chain joins TRBV28 to TRBJ2-7, with D possibly being TRBD1 (6 bases). Per the germline V gene, CDR1 is MDHEN and CDR2 is SYDVKM. The CDR3 contains 11 residues. With 8 bases removed from V and 3 bases from J, the gap between germline ends came to 8 bases. CDR3 sequence: CASGGGYEQYF. The CDR3, as DNA: TGTGCCAGCGGGGGCGGCTACGAGCAGTACTTC.

This clone came up many times. This sample includes further DNA sequences coding for the same CDR3. The V call is TRBV6-6, the J call TRBJ2-7, with TRBD2 identical over 7 bases. The CDR3 contains 11 residues. J lost 7 bases, V lost 6 bases, and 3 bases had no gene match. Per germline, CDR1 MNHNY and CDR2 SVGAGI (reference sequence). The chain's CDR3 is CASSRGGEQYF. The CDR3 DNA follows: TGTGCCAGCAGCCGGGGAGGGGAGCAGTACTTC.

The gene calls are TRBV9 and TRBJ2-7; weak D call: TRBD2 (5 bases). V was shortened by 3 bases and J by 4 bases, with 14 bases between the two germline ends. Germline loops: CDR1 SGDLS, CDR2 YYNGEE. This CDR3 comprises 14 residues. The CDR3 bases are TGTGCCAGCAGCGAAGCCGGGCGAGGGTACGAGCAGTACTTC. Amino acids: CASSEAGRGYEQYF.

In its sample, this clone was seen a few times. The chain couples TRBV30 to TRBJ2-1; the D is unclear. CDR1 is GTSNPN, CDR2 SVGIG, per germline (reference sequence). Trimming left V 2 bases short and J 9 bases short, with 11 bases between. The CDR3 extends over 12 amino acids. The chain's CDR3 is CAWSSYSGEQFF. CDR3 coding DNA: TGTGCCTGGAGTTCCTACTCTGGTGAGCAGTTCTTC.

A remark on this clone: As the CDR3 is not closed by the conserved phenylalanine or tryptophan, this likely results from a read error. The chain has TRBV7-2 and TRBJ2-7; D is ambiguous. Trimming removed 1 base at V and 3 bases at J, with 10 bases between. From germline, CDR1 is SGHTA and CDR2 FQGNSA. The CDR3 loop spans 14 amino acids. The CDR3 DNA is TGTGCCAGCAGCTTAGGTGCGGTGGACTACGAGCAGTACCTC. Translating gives CASSLGAVDYEQYL.